Reported below is one T cell receptor beta chain. The antigen remains unidentified. A linear amplification protocol produced the TCR libraries from 400 to 550 ng of total RNA. MiXCR, applied by TCRdb to the reads, yields one record per CDR3 protein. The sample consists of 200,000 or so distinct CDR3 sequences, about 70% of them appearing once. The sample originates from a study of healthy donors' naive CD4 and CD8 T cells. Overall study: All functional IMGT TCR alpha variants were covered by new primers. Study observations and caveats: Chains were not paired, since alpha and beta were sequenced in bulk. Naive CD4+ and CD8+ cells reportedly differed in usage of most V and J genes.

The J segment lost 0 bases and the V segment lost 8 bases, leaving 7 bases of the junction unmatched. This CDR3 spans 14 amino acids. Germline V CDR1 and CDR2: SQVTM, ANQGSEA. This TCR came from a pool of human donors in good health; the sample pools cells from several healthy donors. The chain links TRBV29-1 to TRBJ2-3; TRBD2 matches 8 bases. The sequenced material came from naive CD4+ and CD8+ T cells sorted from blood, pooled from several donors. The CDR3: CSSQSGGSTDTQYF. CDR3 bases: TGCAGCTCCCAAAGCGGGGGAAGCACAGATACGCAGTATTTT.